Sequencing of this T cell receptor beta chain was carried out in a study of blood T cell repertoires in COVID-19. The overall study: The United States, Italy and Spain supplied acute and convalescent COVID-19 samples. The analysed material was cDNA or gDNA that came from T cells, B-cell-depleted T cells, or PBMCs.

Seattle-derived patients entered the study during active infection and were followed longitudinally. Germline CDR1 LGHNA, CDR2 YNFKEQ. The CDR3 contains 17 residues. With 0 bases removed from V and 1 base from J, the gap between germline ends came to 12 bases. In the source study's methods: Estimation of nucleated cell counts was performed using reference gene primer amplification. Libraries were prepared by immunoSEQ multiplex PCR; TCRdb keeps only in-frame clonotypes and omits some of them. From that table come the V and J calls and clone size; the DNA was used to work out D and trimming. The sample records 150,000 or so clones, roughly 84% being singletons.

V usage is TRBV4-2 and J usage is TRBJ2-2, with D perhaps TRBD1 (6 bases). Specimen: peripheral blood. The receptor's source is a woman aged 60-75 years with COVID-19, enrolled during active disease. CDR3 region: CASSQDGGRGNTGELFF. The CDR3 DNA follows: TGTGCCAGCAGCCAAGATGGGGGCAGAGGGAACACCGGGGAGCTGTTTTTT.